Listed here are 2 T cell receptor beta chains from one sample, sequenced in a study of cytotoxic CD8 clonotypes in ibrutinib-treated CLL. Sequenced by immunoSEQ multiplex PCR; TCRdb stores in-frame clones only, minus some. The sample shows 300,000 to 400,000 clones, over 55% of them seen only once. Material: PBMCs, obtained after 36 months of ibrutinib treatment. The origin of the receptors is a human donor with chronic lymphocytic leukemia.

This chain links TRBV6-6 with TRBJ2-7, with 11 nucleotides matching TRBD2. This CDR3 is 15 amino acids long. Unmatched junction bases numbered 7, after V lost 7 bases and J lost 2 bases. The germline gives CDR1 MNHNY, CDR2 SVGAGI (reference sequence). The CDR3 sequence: CASTLPSGGTYEQYF. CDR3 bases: TGTGCCAGCACTCTACCTAGCGGGGGGACCTACGAGCAGTACTTC.

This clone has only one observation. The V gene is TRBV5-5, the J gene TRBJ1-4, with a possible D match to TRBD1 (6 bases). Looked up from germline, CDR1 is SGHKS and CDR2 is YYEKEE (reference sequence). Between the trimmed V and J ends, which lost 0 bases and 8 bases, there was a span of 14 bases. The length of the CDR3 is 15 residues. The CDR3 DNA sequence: TGTGCCAGCAGCTTGGGCACAGGGTCGGGCGAAAAACTGTTTTTT. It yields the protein CASSLGTGSGEKLFF.